A selection of T cell receptor beta chains follows, all from one sample in a study of blood T cell repertoires in COVID-19. The assay was immunoSEQ multiplex PCR, and TCRdb's table has in-frame clones only and misses some. The sample has 110,000 or so clones, approximately 92% seen once. The sequencing sample was made of peripheral blood. All receptors derive from a man aged 65 to 85 with active or convalescent COVID-19. CDR3s leave out the opening cysteine and the closing phenylalanine or tryptophan. D genes are given only for firm matches. The size field is filled for only some rows; it gives once, few, many or a size class.

V gene,clone size,D gene,J gene,CDR3 protein
TRBV6-6,.,.,TRBJ1-6,ASSYPEDQAPLH
TRBV5-1,.,.,TRBJ2-3,ASSLVPGKGDTQY
TRBV9,.,.,TRBJ1-1,ASSLTSKENTEAF
TRBV6-6,.,.,TRBJ1-5,ASRGTGNQPQH
TRBV9,few,.,TRBJ2-5,ASSVAPSDRETQY
TRBV19,.,.,TRBJ1-2,ASSMKGNYGYT
TRBV6-1,.,TRBD2,TRBJ2-1,ASSDLGLAGASYNEQF
TRBV9,.,TRBD1,TRBJ2-4,ASSYGTGDSNIQY
TRBV28,.,.,TRBJ2-5,ASSLGGVRQETQY
TRBV24-1,.,TRBD2,TRBJ2-7,ATSEGLAGIHEQY
TRBV10-3,.,.,TRBJ2-6,AISGQFSGANVLT
TRBV5-6,.,.,TRBJ1-1,ASSFPGRDTEAF
TRBV19,.,TRBD1,TRBJ1-5,ATRETGVGQPQH
TRBV11-3,.,TRBD1,TRBJ2-7,ASRWGDRGGYEQY
TRBV7-9,.,.,TRBJ1-1,ASSLIAAANTEAF
TRBV7-9,.,.,TRBJ2-5,ASSLEPPKTQY
TRBV28,.,.,TRBJ2-7,ASRRGSYEQY
TRBV28,.,TRBD1,TRBJ2-1,ASTPTGTGNEQF
TRBV7-9,.,.,TRBJ2-1,ASSPPPGEQF
TRBV5-1,.,TRBD1,TRBJ1-2,ASSLARDRAATGYT
TRBV28,once,.,TRBJ1-1,ASSFRLIERAF
TRBV10-3,.,.,TRBJ1-4,AISAGEVEKLF
TRBV7-2,.,TRBD1,TRBJ1-1,ASSRTGDTEAF
TRBV2,.,TRBD1,TRBJ2-3,ASSLQGPASTDTQY
TRBV7-9,.,.,TRBJ1-4,ASSRGGYNEKLF
TRBV18,.,.,TRBJ1-1,ASSPVDPGTEAF
TRBV2,.,TRBD2,TRBJ2-7,ASRLAGGGSSYEQY
TRBV28,.,TRBD1,TRBJ2-5,ASGGQGAWETQY
TRBV18,once,.,TRBJ2-1,ASSPFGGYNEQF
TRBV6-5,.,TRBD1,TRBJ1-6,ASSYSTGQDDSPLH
TRBV4-2,.,TRBD1,TRBJ1-2,ASSQATGGGYT
TRBV28,once,TRBD1,TRBJ1-5,ASSPLDRGNQPQH
TRBV9,.,TRBD2,TRBJ2-1,ASSAPGLADYNEQF
TRBV2,.,.,TRBJ2-5,ASTPGIGGETQY
TRBV27,once,.,TRBJ2-7,ASSPYSGLGRY
TRBV4-2,.,.,TRBJ2-7,ASSQEITGSYEQY
TRBV28,.,.,TRBJ1-2,ASSIDYGYT
TRBV29-1,.,.,TRBJ2-7,SVEIVYEQY
TRBV3-1/TRBV3-2,.,TRBD2,TRBJ2-7,ASSRGGSSYEQY
TRBV7-8,.,.,TRBJ2-1,ASSIRRQASYNEQF
TRBV18,once,TRBD2,TRBJ2-1,ASSPESGSYNEQF
TRBV10-3,.,.,TRBJ2-3,AISEGVPPPQY
TRBV11-2,once,TRBD1,TRBJ1-1,ASSPGQGRYTEAF
TRBV6-2/TRBV6-3,.,.,TRBJ2-1,ASSYWGWRDDYNEQF
TRBV28,.,TRBD1,TRBJ2-5,ASSQTGRETQY
TRBV28,once,.,TRBJ2-7,ASIGTPSYEQY
TRBV7-2,.,.,TRBJ1-1,ASTLPPQIPEAF